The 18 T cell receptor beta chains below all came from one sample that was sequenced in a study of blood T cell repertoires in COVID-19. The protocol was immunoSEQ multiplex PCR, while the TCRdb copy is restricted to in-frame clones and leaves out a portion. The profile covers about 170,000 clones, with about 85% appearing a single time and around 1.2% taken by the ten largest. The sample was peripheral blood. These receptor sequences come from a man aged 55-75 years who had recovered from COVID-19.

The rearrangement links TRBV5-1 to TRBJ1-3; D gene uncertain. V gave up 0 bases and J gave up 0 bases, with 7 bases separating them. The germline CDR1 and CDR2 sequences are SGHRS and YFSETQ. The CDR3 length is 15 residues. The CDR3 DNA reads TGCGCCAGCAGCTTGGGTCCCAGCTCTGGAAACACCATATATTTT. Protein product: CASSLGPSSGNTIYF.

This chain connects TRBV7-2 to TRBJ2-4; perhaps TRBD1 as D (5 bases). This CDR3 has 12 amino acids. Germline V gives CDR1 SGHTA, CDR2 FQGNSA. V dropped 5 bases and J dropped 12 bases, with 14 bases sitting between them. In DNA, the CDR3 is TGTGCCAGCAGCCCACCCAGGGCTACTCAGTACTTC. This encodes CASSPPRATQYF.

The CDR3 nucleotides are TGTGCCAGCAGCTTGACAGGTAAGAATGAAAAACTGTTTTTT. Residues: CASSLTGKNEKLFF. The chain employs TRBV13 and TRBJ1-4, with a possible D match to TRBD1 (6 bases). CDR3 length: 14 residues. V lost 3 bases and J lost 5, with 10 bases in between. Germline lookup yields CDR1 PRHDT and CDR2 FYEKMQ (reference sequence).

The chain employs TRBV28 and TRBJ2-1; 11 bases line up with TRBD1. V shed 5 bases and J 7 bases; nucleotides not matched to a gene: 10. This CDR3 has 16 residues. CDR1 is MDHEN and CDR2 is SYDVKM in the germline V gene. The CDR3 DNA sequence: TGTGCCAGCAGTGCCCCAGGGACAGGGGGTAAAAATGAGCAGTTCTTC. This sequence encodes CASSAPGTGGKNEQFF.

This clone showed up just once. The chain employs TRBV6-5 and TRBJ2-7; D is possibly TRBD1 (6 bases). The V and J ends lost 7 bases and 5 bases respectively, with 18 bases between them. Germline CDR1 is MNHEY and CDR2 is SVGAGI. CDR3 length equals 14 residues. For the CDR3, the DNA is TGTGCCAGCACCAGCGACAGGCTTATCCACGAGCAGTACTTC. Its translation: CASTSDRLIHEQYF.

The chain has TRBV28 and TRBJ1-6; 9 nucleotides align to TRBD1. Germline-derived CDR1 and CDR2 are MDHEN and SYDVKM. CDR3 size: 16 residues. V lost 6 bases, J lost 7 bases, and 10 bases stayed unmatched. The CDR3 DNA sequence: TGTGCCAGCAGGGTATGGGGACAGGGAACGAATTCACCCCTCCACTTT. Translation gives CASRVWGQGTNSPLHF.

In DNA, the CDR3 is TGCAGTGCTAGTCGCGGGGGGCAAGGGAATTCACCCCTCCACTTT. The encoded protein is CSASRGGQGNSPLHF. This chain links TRBV20-1 with TRBJ1-6; tentative D call: TRBD1 (6 bases). This CDR3 is built from 15 residues. Per the germline V gene, CDR1 is DFQATT and CDR2 is SNEGSKA (reference sequence). Trimming stripped 3 bases from V and 7 bases from J, with 16 bases between.

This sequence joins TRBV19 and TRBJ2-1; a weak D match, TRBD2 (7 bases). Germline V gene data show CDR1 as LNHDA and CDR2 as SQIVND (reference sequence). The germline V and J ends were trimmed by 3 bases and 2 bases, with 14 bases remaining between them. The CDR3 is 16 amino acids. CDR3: CASSMDRGATYNEQFF. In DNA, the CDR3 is TGTGCCAGTAGTATGGACCGGGGGGCTACCTACAATGAGCAGTTCTTC.

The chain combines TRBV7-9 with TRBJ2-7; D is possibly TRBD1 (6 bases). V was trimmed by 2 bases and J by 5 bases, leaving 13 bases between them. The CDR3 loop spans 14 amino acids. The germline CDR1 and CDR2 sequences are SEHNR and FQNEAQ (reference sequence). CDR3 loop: CASSLPTGLDEQYF. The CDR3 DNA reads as TGTGCCAGCAGCTTACCCACAGGGCTCGACGAGCAGTACTTC.

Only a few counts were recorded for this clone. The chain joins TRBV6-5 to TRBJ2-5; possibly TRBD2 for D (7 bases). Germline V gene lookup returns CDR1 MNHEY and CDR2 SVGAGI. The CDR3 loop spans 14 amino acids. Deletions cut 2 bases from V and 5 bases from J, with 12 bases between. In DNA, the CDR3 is TGTGCCAGCAGTTACGTGGGGGGGCAGGAGACCCAGTACTTC. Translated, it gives CASSYVGGQETQYF.

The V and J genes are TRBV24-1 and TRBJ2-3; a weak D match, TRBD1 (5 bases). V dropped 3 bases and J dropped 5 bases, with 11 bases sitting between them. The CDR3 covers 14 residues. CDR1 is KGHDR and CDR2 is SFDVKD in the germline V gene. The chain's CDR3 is CATSDPTVGDTQYF. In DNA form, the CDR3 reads TGTGCCACCAGTGATCCGACAGTCGGAGATACGCAGTATTTT.

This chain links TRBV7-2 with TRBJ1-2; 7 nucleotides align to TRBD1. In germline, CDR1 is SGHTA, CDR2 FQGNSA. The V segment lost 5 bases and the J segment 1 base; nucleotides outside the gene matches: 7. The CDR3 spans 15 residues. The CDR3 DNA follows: TGTGCCAGCAGCCCTTCCCGGGACAGTAACTATGGCTACACCTTC. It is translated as CASSPSRDSNYGYTF.

The CDR3: CASIPRGGAYNSPLHF. The CDR3 DNA sequence: TGTGCCAGCATCCCGCGGGGGGGCGCGTATAATTCACCCCTCCACTTT. The chain couples TRBV2 to TRBJ1-6, with D possibly TRBD1 on 6 matching bases. The CDR3 spans 16 residues. Germline values: CDR1 SNHLY, CDR2 FYNNEI. Trimming shortened V by 7 bases and J by 4 bases, and 17 bases separated the two germline ends.

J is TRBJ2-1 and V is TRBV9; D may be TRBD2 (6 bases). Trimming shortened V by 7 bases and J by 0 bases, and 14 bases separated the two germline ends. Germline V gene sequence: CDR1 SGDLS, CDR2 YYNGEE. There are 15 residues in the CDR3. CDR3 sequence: CASSAGRGSYNEQFF. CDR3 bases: TGTGCCAGCTCGGCGGGACGTGGCTCCTACAATGAGCAGTTCTTC.

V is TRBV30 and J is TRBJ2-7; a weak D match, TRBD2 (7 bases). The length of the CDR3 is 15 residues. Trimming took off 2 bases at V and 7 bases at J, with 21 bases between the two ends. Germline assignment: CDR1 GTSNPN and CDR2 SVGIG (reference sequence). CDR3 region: CAWSRRGGAGGEQYF. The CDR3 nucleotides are TGTGCCTGGAGTAGGCGCGGGGGCGCTGGGGGGGAGCAGTACTTC.

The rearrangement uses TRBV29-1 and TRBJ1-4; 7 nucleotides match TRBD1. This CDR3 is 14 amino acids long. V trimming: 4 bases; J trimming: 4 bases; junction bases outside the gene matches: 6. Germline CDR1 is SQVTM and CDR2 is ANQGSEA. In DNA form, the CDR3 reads TGCAGCGTTGGGGGGACAGAGATTAATGAAAAACTGTTTTTT. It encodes CSVGGTEINEKLFF.

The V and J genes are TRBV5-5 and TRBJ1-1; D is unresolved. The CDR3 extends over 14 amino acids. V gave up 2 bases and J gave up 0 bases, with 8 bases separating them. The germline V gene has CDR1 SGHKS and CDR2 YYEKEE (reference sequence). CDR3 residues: CASSFRALNTEAFF. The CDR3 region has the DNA TGTGCCAGCAGCTTCCGCGCGTTGAACACTGAAGCTTTCTTT.

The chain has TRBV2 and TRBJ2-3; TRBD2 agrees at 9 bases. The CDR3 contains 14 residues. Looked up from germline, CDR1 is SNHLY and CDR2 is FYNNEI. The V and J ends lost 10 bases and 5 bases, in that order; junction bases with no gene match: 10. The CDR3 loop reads CATRRAGGGDTQYF. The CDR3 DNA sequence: TGTGCCACCAGGCGAGCGGGGGGAGGAGATACGCAGTATTTT.